These 26 T cell receptor beta chains share one sample of origin, sequenced in a study of cytomegalovirus exposure and HLA in healthy donors. This PCR relied on a set of 60 Vbeta primers and 13 Jbeta primers. This table comes from immunoSEQ multiplex PCR, and its TCRdb copy is limited to in-frame clones, with some not included. Seen here are approximately 200,000 clones, approximately 82% observed once, and the top ten hold around 2%. The sample comprised PBMCs. The receptors stem from a woman younger than 30 in good health and CMV-seropositive.

The chain couples TRBV5-4 to TRBJ1-4; D possibly corresponds to TRBD1 (5 bases). The CDR3 spans 14 residues. Per germline, CDR1 SGHNT and CDR2 YYREEE (reference sequence). V was clipped by 0 bases and J by 6 bases, with 9 bases between them. CDR3 amino acids: CASSLGGADEKLFF. The CDR3, as DNA: TGTGCCAGCAGCTTGGGGGGCGCGGATGAAAAACTGTTTTTT.

This clone was detected only a few times. The J gene is TRBJ2-2, the V gene TRBV5-4; D remains ambiguous. The CDR3 has 13 amino acids. Germline CDR1 is SGHNT and CDR2 is YYREEE (reference sequence). V was cut by 2 bases and J by 4 bases, with 6 bases left in between. The chain's CDR3 is CASSLSATGELFF. DNA for the CDR3: TGTGCCAGCAGCTTAAGCGCCACCGGGGAGCTGTTTTTT.

The chain combines TRBV2 with TRBJ2-5, with no clear D. The CDR3 extends over 15 amino acids. With 7 bases removed from V and 0 bases from J, the gap between germline ends came to 15 bases. The germline gives CDR1 SNHLY, CDR2 FYNNEI. DNA for the CDR3: TGTGCCAGCAAAGGCGAGAAACAGAACCAAGAGACCCAGTACTTC. It is translated as CASKGEKQNQETQYF.

V gene TRBV5-6 combines with J gene TRBJ1-1, with 9 nucleotides matching TRBD1. CDR3 length equals 17 residues. Germline CDR1 and CDR2: SGHDT and YYEEEE. The trim removed 4 bases at V and 6 bases at J, leaving 16 bases unmatched. As DNA, the CDR3 is TGTGCCAGCAGCCCTACGATGCGACAGGGGGAGGGGGCTGAAGCTTTCTTT. Translating gives CASSPTMRQGEGAEAFF.

This chain uses TRBV30 with TRBJ2-5; D gene uncertain. This CDR3 contains 10 residues. V lost 1 base and J 5 bases, leaving 2 bases between the germline ends. The germline CDR1 and CDR2 sequences are GTSNPN and SVGIG (reference sequence). CDR3: CAWSAETQYF. CDR3 bases: TGTGCCTGGAGTGCGGAGACCCAGTACTTC.

This chain uses TRBV7-9 with TRBJ2-7, with a weak D call TRBD1 (6 bases). Germline values: CDR1 SEHNR, CDR2 FQNEAQ (reference sequence). Trimming took 4 bases from V and 5 from J, leaving 12 bases between them. CDR3 length: 13 residues. The CDR3 loop is CASSSTGFDEQYF. The CDR3 DNA sequence: TGTGCCAGCAGCTCAACAGGGTTCGACGAGCAGTACTTC.

The chain employs TRBV2 and TRBJ2-5; 14 bases match TRBD2. The CDR3 length is 16 residues. V was pared by 4 bases and J by 1 base, with 2 bases of the junction left unmatched. Germline loops: CDR1 SNHLY, CDR2 FYNNEI. CDR3 protein: CASSVGLAGGQETQYF. The CDR3, as DNA: TGTGCCAGCAGTGTCGGACTAGCGGGGGGCCAAGAGACCCAGTACTTC.

This sequence joins TRBV7-3 and TRBJ2-1; D might be TRBD2 (7 bases). The V and J ends lost 5 bases and 7 bases respectively, with 21 bases between them. CDR3 length equals 16 residues. Germline V gene sequence: CDR1 SGHTA, CDR2 FQGTGA. The CDR3 DNA follows: TGTGCCAGCAGCCTAGGACCGAGGGGGGGCCCTAATGAGCAGTTCTTC. It codes for CASSLGPRGGPNEQFF.

The J gene is TRBJ2-3, the V gene TRBV6-5; 7 bases fit TRBD1. CDR1 MNHEY and CDR2 SVGAGI come from the germline V gene. With 8 bases clipped from V and 3 bases from J, the junction kept 8 bases outside the gene matches. The CDR3 runs 14 residues. The CDR3 region has the DNA TGTGCCAGCCGAAAGAGGACAGGAACAGATACGCAGTATTTT. Protein product: CASRKRTGTDTQYF.

J is TRBJ1-5 and V is TRBV10-3; D gene ambiguous. Germline V gene lookup returns CDR1 ENHRY and CDR2 SYGVKD. V was trimmed by 3 bases and J by 4 bases, leaving 7 bases between them. The CDR3 consists of 13 residues. Here the CDR3 DNA reads TGTGCCATCAGTGACAGGCAGAATCAGCCCCAGCATTTT. It specifies CAISDRQNQPQHF.

The CDR3 loop is CASKRENTEAFF. The CDR3 DNA follows: TGTGCCAGCAAAAGAGAGAACACTGAAGCTTTCTTT. The chain is built from TRBV6-1 and TRBJ1-1; D remains ambiguous. The length of the CDR3 is 12 residues. CDR1 and CDR2 from the germline V gene are MNHNS and SASEGT. Trimming stripped 7 bases from V and 1 base from J, with 7 bases between.

This chain connects TRBV27 to TRBJ2-7; 9 nucleotides align to TRBD1. This CDR3 is 15 amino acids long. Trimming at V came to 4 bases and at J to 5 bases, leaving 9 bases not matched to a gene. CDR1 is MNHEY and CDR2 is SMNVEV in the germline V gene (reference sequence). The CDR3 region is CASSSTGGRTDEQYF. The CDR3 coding sequence is TGTGCCAGCAGTTCAACAGGGGGCAGGACGGACGAGCAGTACTTC.

The chain is built from TRBV2 and TRBJ2-7; D gene uncertain. CDR3 length equals 16 residues. CDR1 is SNHLY and CDR2 is FYNNEI in the germline V gene. V was pared by 6 bases and J by 2 bases, with 20 bases between. This CDR3 reads CASRSFPTTDTYEQYF. In DNA, the CDR3 is TGTGCCAGCAGAAGTTTCCCAACTACTGATACCTACGAGCAGTACTTC.

This chain uses TRBV5-1 with TRBJ1-1; possible D gene TRBD1, 5 bases. This CDR3 comprises 14 residues. Trimming took off 0 bases at V and 5 bases at J, with 11 bases between the two ends. Germline CDR1 reads SGHRS; CDR2 reads YFSETQ. CDR3 loop: CASSLAGGGTEAFF. In DNA form, the CDR3 reads TGCGCCAGCAGCTTGGCCGGGGGGGGTACTGAAGCTTTCTTT.

This clone was recorded once. The chain carries TRBV19 and TRBJ2-7; 8 bases line up with TRBD1. The CDR3 covers 15 residues. The germline V gene has CDR1 LNHDA and CDR2 SQIVND (reference sequence). The trim removed 5 bases at V and 3 bases at J, leaving 9 bases unmatched. CDR3 coding DNA: TGTGCCAGTAGTTCTCAGGGGACAGGCGGCTACGAGCAGTACTTC. Its protein is CASSSQGTGGYEQYF.

This rearrangement joins TRBV28 to TRBJ2-7, with D perhaps TRBD1 (6 bases). With 9 bases removed from V and 0 bases from J, the gap between germline ends came to 15 bases. The CDR3 runs 14 residues. Germline V gives CDR1 MDHEN, CDR2 SYDVKM. This CDR3 is CASTLGDNSYEQYF. The CDR3, as DNA: TGTGCCAGTACTCTCGGGGACAACTCCTACGAGCAGTACTTC.

The genes are TRBV10-3 and TRBJ2-2; possibly TRBD2 for D (6 bases). This CDR3 comprises 13 residues. Looked up from germline, CDR1 is ENHRY and CDR2 is SYGVKD. The V gene lost 10 bases and the J gene lost 2 bases, with 11 bases spanning the gap. CDR3 in DNA: TGTGCCACTCGCGGGGCTAACACCGGGGAGCTGTTTTTT. It translates to CATRGANTGELFF.

The chain carries TRBV4-1 and TRBJ1-6; D perhaps matches TRBD1 (5 bases). Trimming took off 5 bases at V and 9 bases at J, with 20 bases between the two ends. This CDR3 has 16 amino acids. Germline assignment: CDR1 MGHRA and CDR2 YSYEKL. The CDR3 sequence is CASSSGRGKAVSPLHF. CDR3 nucleotides: TGCGCCAGCAGCTCCGGGCGGGGGAAAGCAGTTTCACCCCTCCACTTT.

The CDR3 protein is CASSLTGSSTDTQYF. The CDR3 coding sequence is TGTGCCAGCAGCCTGACAGGGTCTAGCACAGATACGCAGTATTTT. This sequence joins TRBV6-6 and TRBJ2-3; TRBD1 matches at 7 bases. CDR3 length: 15 residues. V trimming: 6 bases; J trimming: 0 bases; junction bases outside the gene matches: 6. From germline, CDR1 is MNHNY and CDR2 SVGAGI (reference sequence).

The chain recombines TRBV2 with TRBJ2-5, with 12 bases lining up with TRBD2. V was clipped by 0 bases and J by 6 bases; unmatched bases: 5. The CDR3 extends over 16 amino acids. Germline V gene sequence: CDR1 SNHLY, CDR2 FYNNEI. The DNA of the CDR3 is TGTGCCAGCAGTGAAGCGCTAGCGGGGGGGCGAAAGACCCAGTACTTC. Its translation: CASSEALAGGRKTQYF.

V usage is TRBV6-1 and J usage is TRBJ1-1; 8 positions agree with TRBD1. Germline V gene lookup returns CDR1 MNHNS and CDR2 SASEGT. V trimming: 3 bases; J trimming: 3 bases; junction bases outside the gene matches: 9. This CDR3 contains 16 residues. CDR3 sequence: CASSEGARGHDTEAFF. Written as DNA, the CDR3 is TGTGCCAGCAGTGAGGGTGCCAGGGGGCATGACACTGAAGCTTTCTTT.

V is TRBV29-1 and J is TRBJ2-5; 7 bases map to TRBD2. The CDR3 totals 14 residues. Germline trimming cut 3 bases from V and 2 bases from J; bases unmatched to any gene: 6. Germline CDR1 and CDR2: SQVTM and ANQGSEA. CDR3 sequence reads: CSVDLADNQETQYF. CDR3 in DNA: TGCAGCGTTGACCTAGCGGATAATCAAGAGACCCAGTACTTC.

The rearrangement links TRBV28 to TRBJ1-6; D not certain. Between the trimmed V and J ends, which lost 6 bases and 4 bases, there was a span of 10 bases. CDR1 is MDHEN and CDR2 is SYDVKM in the germline V gene. The CDR3 loop spans 14 amino acids. The CDR3 coding sequence is TGTGCCAGCAGAGTCCAGAAATATAATTCACCCCTCCACTTT. Translation: CASRVQKYNSPLHF.

The V gene is TRBV5-5, the J gene TRBJ1-4; 9 nucleotides align to TRBD1. Germline V gene data show CDR1 as SGHKS and CDR2 as YYEKEE (reference sequence). CDR3 length equals 16 residues. V lost 4 bases, J lost 0 bases, and 4 bases stayed unmatched. The CDR3 protein is CASSRGQGATNEKLFF. The CDR3 DNA reads as TGTGCCAGCAGCCGGGGACAGGGAGCAACTAATGAAAAACTGTTTTTT.

The chain joins TRBV28 to TRBJ1-5; D may be TRBD1 (5 bases). The CDR3 runs 16 residues. Germline V gene sequence: CDR1 MDHEN, CDR2 SYDVKM. Trimming pared 6 bases from V and 6 bases from J, leaving 21 bases between. In DNA form, the CDR3 reads TGTGCCAGCAGCAGCCTGGGTGGGGCGCGTCTTCAGCCCCAGCATTTT. It specifies CASSSLGGARLQPQHF.

V usage is TRBV6-1 and J usage is TRBJ2-7; D is uncertain. The CDR3 sequence is 16 residues long. Per the germline V gene, CDR1 is MNHNS and CDR2 is SASEGT. Trimming left V 2 bases short and J 4 bases short, with 18 bases between. CDR3 sequence reads: CASSETVSTAAYEQYF. In DNA form, the CDR3 reads TGTGCCAGCAGTGAAACTGTCTCTACGGCGGCATACGAGCAGTACTTC.